Described below is a single T cell receptor (beta chain) sequence and its context. This record belongs to a study of blood T cell repertoires in COVID-19. Study in general: Acute-phase and convalescent COVID-19 samples originated in the United States, Italy and Spain. PBMCs, B-cell-depleted T cells, or T cells provided the cDNA or gDNA that made up the material.

Unmatched junction bases numbered 4, after V lost 4 bases and J lost 3 bases. The germline V gene encodes CDR1 SGHDT and CDR2 YYEEEE. This CDR3 comprises 14 residues. As originally analysed: For nucleated cells, counts were estimated from reference gene primer amplification. Libraries were prepared by immunoSEQ multiplex PCR; TCRdb keeps only in-frame clonotypes and omits some of them. The V and J calls and the clone size are those of that table, but D and trimming were determined from the DNA. The sample carries about half a million clones, roughly 85% recorded once. J is TRBJ1-5 and V is TRBV5-6; 7 bases agree with TRBD1. Sample: peripheral blood. The TCR originated in a human donor in a cohort sampled during active COVID-19. The CDR3 protein is CASSRDSFNQPQHF. CDR3 sequence (DNA): TGTGCCAGCAGCCGGGACAGCTTCAATCAGCCCCAGCATTTT.